Listed here are 26 T cell receptor beta chains from one sample, sequenced in a study of blood T cell repertoires in COVID-19. Some clones are missing from TCRdb's copy, which holds only in-frame ones; the method was immunoSEQ multiplex PCR. The data show under 350,000 clones, with about 89% seen just once and roughly 4.8% held by the top ten. Sample: peripheral blood. The receptors here all came from a man between 40 and 49 years old with acute or convalescent COVID-19.

This chain links TRBV6-5 with TRBJ1-2, with D maybe TRBD1 (5 bases). Between the trimmed V and J ends, which lost 8 bases and 7 bases, there was a span of 14 bases. The CDR3 is made up of 12 amino acids. Germline CDR1 MNHEY, CDR2 SVGAGI. CDR3 in DNA: TGTGCCAGCCATGGGGGGGAGACTGGCTACACCTTC. Its translation is CASHGGETGYTF.

This clone was picked up a small number of times. The chain uses TRBV5-1 and TRBJ2-3, with 7 bases that match TRBD2. Trimming took 0 bases from V and 4 from J; bases not matched to a gene: 5. This CDR3 is 15 amino acids long. Germline CDR1 reads SGHRS; CDR2 reads YFSETQ. CDR3 nucleotide sequence: TGCGCCAGCAGCTTGGCGGGGGGTTGGGCAGATACGCAGTATTTT. Protein sequence: CASSLAGGWADTQYF.

The J gene is TRBJ2-4, the V gene TRBV11-3; D perhaps matches TRBD1 (7 bases). With 5 bases removed from V and 7 bases from J, the gap between germline ends came to 15 bases. This CDR3 has 14 residues. CDR1 and CDR2 (germline): SGHNT, YENEEA. CDR3 bases: TGTGCCAGCAGCCCGACAGGGAGGTGGAACATTCAGTACTTC. Translation gives CASSPTGRWNIQYF. The full variable domain, rest sourced from reference TRBV11-3 and TRBJ2-4, is EAGVVQSPRYKIIEKKQPVAFWCNPISGHNTLYWYLQNLGQGPELLIRYENEEAVDDSQLPKDRFSAERLKGVDSTLKIQPAELGDSAVYLCASSPTGRWNIQYFGAGTRLSVL.

The CDR3 nucleotides read TGTGCCAGCAGCTCACTGACAGGTAGGGTCGCCGAGCAGTACTTC. Protein product: CASSSLTGRVAEQYF. The V and J genes are TRBV5-4 and TRBJ2-7; D perhaps matches TRBD1 (6 bases). The CDR3 totals 15 residues. Per the germline V gene, CDR1 is SGHNT and CDR2 is YYREEE (reference sequence). V was pared by 3 bases and J by 6 bases, with 19 bases between.

The rearrangement links TRBV28 to TRBJ1-1; D possibly corresponds to TRBD1 (5 bases). The CDR3 runs 15 residues. Germline V gene lookup returns CDR1 MDHEN and CDR2 SYDVKM. V was trimmed by 6 bases and J by 1 base, leaving 15 bases between them. The CDR3 nucleotides read TGTGCCAGCAGAGCCCAGGGATCACCGAACACTGAAGCTTTCTTT. It encodes CASRAQGSPNTEAFF.

The rearrangement uses TRBV2 and TRBJ1-1; a possible D gene is TRBD1 (6 bases). This CDR3 has 14 amino acids. Germline V CDR1 and CDR2: SNHLY, FYNNEI. The ends were cut back, 7 bases at V and 1 base at J, with 13 bases in the middle. The DNA of the CDR3 is TGTGCCAGCATCCGACAGACAGGGAACACTGAAGCTTTCTTT. Translation: CASIRQTGNTEAFF.

This chain joins TRBV7-2 and TRBJ2-7; 7 bases are a match to TRBD1. CDR3 length: 14 residues. Germline lookup yields CDR1 SGHTA and CDR2 FQGNSA. V shed 7 bases, J shed 3 bases, and the junction held 9 bases outside the gene matches. The CDR3 sequence is CASTSSTGNYEQYF. The CDR3 bases are TGTGCCAGCACCTCCTCGACAGGGAACTACGAGCAGTACTTC.

The rearrangement joins TRBV6-1 to TRBJ1-6; no firm D call. The CDR3 loop spans 12 amino acids. Deletions cut 3 bases from V and 7 bases from J, with 4 bases between. CDR1 and CDR2 (germline): MNHNS, SASEGT. This CDR3 reads CASSERNSPLHF. The CDR3 bases are TGTGCCAGCAGTGAGAGGAATTCACCCCTCCACTTT.

This chain joins TRBV5-1 and TRBJ2-7, with D perhaps matching TRBD2 (5 bases). Germline values: CDR1 SGHRS, CDR2 YFSETQ. V lost 2 bases and J 2 bases, leaving 14 bases between the germline ends. The CDR3 has 15 amino acids. Here the CDR3 DNA reads TGCGCCAGCAGCTTAGCACGGGGTAATACCTACGAGCAGTACTTC. Translating gives CASSLARGNTYEQYF.

The rearrangement joins TRBV7-2 to TRBJ2-2; a possible D gene is TRBD1 (5 bases). CDR1 is SGHTA and CDR2 is FQGNSA in the germline V gene. This CDR3 comprises 14 residues. The germline V and J ends were trimmed by 5 bases and 3 bases, with 10 bases remaining between them. The CDR3 nucleotides read TGTGCCAGCAGCATCAGCAGGGACACCGGGGAGCTGTTTTTT. It yields the protein CASSISRDTGELFF.

J is TRBJ1-6 and V is TRBV21-1. TRBV21-1 is recorded as a pseudogene. CDR3 length equals 17 residues. CDR3 sequence (DNA): TGTGCCAGCAGCAAAAACGATGAAAGGCGACTCTACGCACCCCTCCACTTT. Encoded protein: CASSKNDERRLYAPLHF.

The chain links TRBV14 to TRBJ2-1, with D unresolved. CDR3 length equals 16 residues. The germline CDR1 and CDR2 sequences are SGHDN and FVKESK. V was pared by 4 bases and J by 3 bases, with 16 bases between. The chain's CDR3 is CASSRGRVGNYNEQFF. The DNA of the CDR3 is TGTGCCAGCAGCCGAGGCCGGGTCGGAAACTACAATGAGCAGTTCTTC.

The rearrangement links TRBV5-6 to TRBJ2-3; possibly TRBD1 for D (6 bases). V was pared by 3 bases and J by 2 bases, with 10 bases between. The V gene's germline CDR1 is SGHDT and CDR2 YYEEEE. This CDR3 comprises 14 residues. The CDR3 coding sequence is TGTGCCAGCAGCTCGGACAGCCCCACAGATACGCAGTATTTT. Protein: CASSSDSPTDTQYF.

The chain is built from TRBV11-3 and TRBJ2-7; D possibly corresponds to TRBD2 (5 bases). The V end was cut by 0 bases, the J end by 7 bases, with 31 bases between. In germline, CDR1 is SGHNT, CDR2 YENEEA. The CDR3 has 20 amino acids. This CDR3 reads CASSLELKKPRTDGPREQYF. CDR3 coding DNA: TGTGCCAGCAGCTTAGAATTGAAGAAGCCTCGGACTGACGGGCCCCGAGAGCAGTACTTC.

The rearrangement joins TRBV10-2 to TRBJ2-1; tentative D call: TRBD1 (6 bases). Germline assignment: CDR1 WSHSY and CDR2 SAAADI. The CDR3 has 12 amino acids. The V gene lost 7 bases and the J gene lost 7 bases, with 11 bases spanning the gap. In DNA, the CDR3 is TGCGCCAGCACCCTCACAGGGAATGAGCAGTTCTTC. Its translation is CASTLTGNEQFF.

V gene TRBV6-5 combines with J gene TRBJ2-2; 7 bases are a match to TRBD2. J was trimmed by 5 bases and V by 7 bases; bases with no gene match: 10. CDR3 size: 15 residues. The germline gives CDR1 MNHEY, CDR2 SVGAGI. The CDR3: CASTHFGGKTGELFF. CDR3 sequence (DNA): TGTGCCAGCACCCACTTCGGGGGGAAAACCGGGGAGCTGTTTTTT.

This sequence joins TRBV29-1 and TRBJ2-3; 7 bases are shared with TRBD2. J was trimmed by 3 bases and V by 4 bases; bases with no gene match: 4. Germline CDR1 is SQVTM and CDR2 is ANQGSEA. The CDR3 sequence is 13 residues long. The CDR3 loop is CSVASGVTDTQYF. The CDR3 DNA is TGCAGCGTTGCAAGCGGGGTTACAGATACGCAGTATTTT.

This clone was seen only once. The J gene is TRBJ2-3, the V gene TRBV5-4; the D gene is possibly TRBD2 (7 bases). This CDR3 is built from 16 residues. The germline V gene encodes CDR1 SGHNT and CDR2 YYREEE (reference sequence). V was trimmed by 2 bases and J by 0 bases, leaving 13 bases between them. The CDR3 reads CASSFFGGPSTDTQYF. CDR3 DNA: TGTGCCAGCAGCTTTTTCGGGGGGCCGAGCACAGATACGCAGTATTTT.

V and J are TRBV29-1 and TRBJ1-1; TRBD1 matches 10 bases. The germline V gene has CDR1 SQVTM and CDR2 ANQGSEA. After removal of 8 bases from V and 6 bases from J, the junction contained 9 bases not matched to a gene. The CDR3 is 13 amino acids. CDR3 protein: CSFTGQGRSEAFF. As DNA, the CDR3 is TGCAGCTTTACGGGACAGGGGAGGTCTGAAGCTTTCTTT.

The chain links TRBV2 to TRBJ1-1; maybe TRBD1 (5 bases). V was shortened by 5 bases and J by 4 bases, with 14 bases between the two germline ends. The CDR3 runs 14 residues. Germline lookup yields CDR1 SNHLY and CDR2 FYNNEI. CDR3 nucleotide sequence: TGTGCCAGCAGTTGGGGCGGCCCTCTCACTGAAGCTTTCTTT. It codes for CASSWGGPLTEAFF. Supplemented by reference TRBV2 and TRBJ1-1, the full variable domain reads EPEVTQTPSHQVTQMGQEVILRCVPISNHLYFYWYRQILGQKVEFLVSFYNNEISEKSEIFDDQFSVERPDGSNFTLKIRSTKLEDSAMYFCASSWGGPLTEAFFGQGTRLTVV.

The chain has TRBV28 and TRBJ1-5, with TRBD1 matching 8 bases. The CDR3 contains 14 residues. From germline, CDR1 is MDHEN and CDR2 SYDVKM. Trimming cost V 5 bases and J 3 bases; bases outside gene matches: 3. CDR3 residues: CASSPGGLNQPQHF. The CDR3 region has the DNA TGTGCCAGCAGTCCAGGGGGCCTCAATCAGCCCCAGCATTTT.

V gene TRBV7-2 combines with J gene TRBJ1-1; possible D gene TRBD1, 5 bases. CDR3 length equals 16 residues. Per germline, CDR1 SGHTA and CDR2 FQGNSA. The V end was cut by 3 bases, the J end by 0 bases, with 14 bases between. The CDR3 reads CASSLMAGLMNTEAFF. CDR3 sequence (DNA): TGTGCCAGCAGCTTGATGGCAGGGCTCATGAACACTGAAGCTTTCTTT.

V usage is TRBV5-1 and J usage is TRBJ2-3; D is perhaps TRBD2 (6 bases). The germline V and J ends were trimmed by 3 bases and 5 bases, with 13 bases remaining between them. The CDR3 length is 14 residues. Germline assignment: CDR1 SGHRS and CDR2 YFSETQ. The CDR3 region is CASSWDSTQDTQYF. CDR3 bases: TGCGCCAGCAGCTGGGACTCGACCCAAGATACGCAGTATTTT.

The chain employs TRBV3-1 (or the pseudogene TRBV3-2) and TRBJ1-1, with TRBD1 matching over 12 bases. With V trimmed by 6 bases and J by 3 bases, 5 bases remained unmatched. The CDR3 runs 15 residues. The germline V gene encodes CDR1 LGHDT and CDR2 YNNKEL (reference sequence). The CDR3 DNA reads TGTGCCAGCAGGCCACGGGACAGGGGGCACACTGAAGCTTTCTTT. Amino acids: CASRPRDRGHTEAFF.

V gene TRBV18 combines with J gene TRBJ1-1; 11 bases line up with TRBD1. Germline CDR1 reads KGHSH; CDR2 reads LQKENI. The CDR3 has 16 amino acids. V gave up 0 bases and J gave up 6 bases; unmatched junction bases: 6. CDR3 coding DNA: TGTGCCAGCTCACCACCGCAGGGACAGGGGGTTTCTGAAGCTTTCTTT. It yields the protein CASSPPQGQGVSEAFF.

This rearrangement joins TRBV25-1 to TRBJ1-1; D might be TRBD1 (6 bases). CDR1 and CDR2 (germline): MGHDK, SYGVNS. The CDR3 length is 15 residues. V shed 6 bases and J shed 1 base, with 15 bases lying between them. The CDR3 coding sequence is TGTGCCAGCAGCCCCCATGAGGACAGGAACACTGAAGCTTTCTTT. It is translated as CASSPHEDRNTEAFF. Together with reference TRBV25-1 and TRBJ1-1, the CDR3 gives the full variable domain: EADIYQTPRYLVIGTGKKITLECSQTMGHDKMYWYQQDPGMELHLIHYSYGVNSTEKGDLSSESTVSRIRTEHFPLTLESARPSHTSQYLCASSPHEDRNTEAFFGQGTRLTVV.